Many counts were recorded for the clone carrying this T cell receptor beta chain. What it binds is not known. Germline V gene data show CDR1 as DFQATT and CDR2 as SNEGSKA (reference sequence). V shed 1 base and J shed 4 bases, with 8 bases lying between them. The CDR3 totals 13 residues. The data belong to a study of identical twins. Findings and caveats of the study: Clonotypes of the beta chain that were abundant in cord blood carried fewer insertions (memory repertoires showed none).

cDNA molecules carried unique molecular identifiers, and template switching added a universal primer site. MiXCR was run by TCRdb on the 5' RACE reads, yielding one entry per CDR3 protein. The top ten clones hold roughly 1.6% of a sample with just under 650,000 distinct CDR3 sequences, roughly 7.1% of them seen once. The same data also contributed to another study, on yellow fever vaccine responses in identical twins.

The chain is built from TRBV20-1 and TRBJ1-3; no definite D call. Sample: PBMCs. The receptor was isolated from a young woman in good health. This chain's CDR3 is CSARVVGGNTIYF. The CDR3 coding sequence is TGCAGTGCTAGAGTGGTGGGCGGAAACACCATATATTTT.